The rows below give T cell receptor beta chains drawn from one sample of a study of cytomegalovirus exposure and HLA in healthy donors. Clones were read by immunoSEQ multiplex PCR, and TCRdb kept only the in-frame ones, dropping some. This sample's table has 65,000 to 90,000 clones. Sequencing was performed on PBMCs. These receptors were collected from a female donor in good health and CMV-seropositive. CDR3s include the opening cysteine and the closing phenylalanine or tryptophan. A D gene is named only where the DNA matches it firmly.

d_call	v_call	j_call	cdr3_nt	cdr3_aa
NA	TRBV2	TRBJ2-2	TGTGCCAGCACGATACGGGCGCGGGTCGGGGAGCTGTTTTTT	CASTIRARVGELFF
TRBD1	TRBV7-8	TRBJ2-1	TGTGCCAGCAGCTTAGACAGGGGTTATAGAAATGAGCAGTTCTTC	CASSLDRGYRNEQFF
NA	TRBV9	TRBJ1-1	TGTGCCAGCAGCGTAGAACAGGTGGGCACTGAAGCTTTCTTT	CASSVEQVGTEAFF
TRBD1	TRBV23-1	TRBJ1-2	TGCGCCAGCAGTCAATCACCGGACAGGGGAATGGGCTACACCTTC	CASSQSPDRGMGYTF
TRBD2	TRBV7-6	TRBJ2-7	TGTGCCAGCAGCCACGGGGGCCTAGCGGGGTGCGAGCAGTACTTC	CASSHGGLAGCEQYF
NA	TRBV7-9	TRBJ1-6	TGTGCCAGCAGCTTACTTCAGGAATCACCCCTACACTTT	CASSLLQESPLHF
TRBD1	TRBV28	TRBJ1-4	TGTGCCAGCAGCCAGGAACAGGGGTGGGAAAAACTGTTTTTT	CASSQEQGWEKLFF
TRBD2	TRBV2	TRBJ2-1	TGTGCCAGCATGGAGCGGGAGCTCAATGAGCAGTTCTTC	CASMERELNEQFF
NA	TRBV9	TRBJ1-2	TGTGCCAGCAGCGTAGTTGCGGGATCGAACTATGGCTACACCTTC	CASSVVAGSNYGYTF
TRBD2	TRBV5-1	TRBJ2-1	TGCGCCAGCAGCCCTACGGCAAGCGGGAGTGTCTACAATGAGCAGTTCTTC	CASSPTASGSVYNEQFF
NA	TRBV5-1	TRBJ2-1	TGCGCCAGCAGCTTGGTTAGCGAACCCTACAATGAGCAGTTCTTC	CASSLVSEPYNEQFF
NA	TRBV11-2	TRBJ2-7	TGTGCCAGCAGCTTTATCGACCGTATCCCGGGCGAGCAGTACTTC	CASSFIDRIPGEQYF
NA	TRBV18	TRBJ2-7	TGTGCCAGCTCCCCCGCGGGCGGTCGCTACGAGCAGTACTTC	CASSPAGGRYEQYF
TRBD2	TRBV6-1	TRBJ2-7	TGTGCCAGCGAGCGGGGGAGCTCCTACGAGCAGTACTTC	CASERGSSYEQYF
NA	TRBV6-1	TRBJ1-2	TGTGCCAGCAGTCTGAACTATGGCTACACCTTC	CASSLNYGYTF
NA	TRBV18	TRBJ2-7	TGTGCCAGCTCACAGGGCCCGGGACTTCCAACCTACGAGCAGTACTTC	CASSQGPGLPTYEQYF
TRBD2	TRBV2	TRBJ2-7	TGTGCCAGCAGGGAGCGGGGGCCGACGTCCTACGAGCAGTACTTC	CASRERGPTSYEQYF